Presented here are 20 T cell receptor beta chains from one specimen sequenced in a study of blood T cell repertoires in COVID-19. Sequencing was performed with immunoSEQ multiplex PCR; in TCRdb, only in-frame clones are kept and a portion is missing. The data hold just over 300,000 clones, with about nine tenths observed a single time. Sequenced input: peripheral blood. These receptors were collected from a woman younger than 45 with COVID-19, enrolled during active disease.

By share, this clone ranks as medium-sized (0.01 to 0.1%). This chain connects TRBV30 to TRBJ1-1, with TRBD1 matching over 8 bases. Per the germline V gene, CDR1 is GTSNPN and CDR2 is SVGIG (reference sequence). Trimming cost V 2 bases and J 1 base; bases outside gene matches: 6. The CDR3 runs 15 residues. CDR3 DNA: TGTGCCTGGAGTCCCCCCGGACAGGGGAACACTGAAGCTTTCTTT. Protein: CAWSPPGQGNTEAFF.

The rearrangement uses TRBV7-8 and TRBJ2-4; D gene unclear. From germline, CDR1 is SGHVS and CDR2 FQNEAQ. V lost 5 bases and J 3 bases, leaving 17 bases between the germline ends. The length of the CDR3 is 16 residues. This CDR3 reads CASSRPPRVGKNIQYF. The DNA of the CDR3 is TGTGCCAGCAGCCGTCCACCCCGGGTTGGCAAAAACATTCAGTACTTC.

This clone has a single count. The chain links TRBV5-1 to TRBJ1-1; D not certain. Germline V CDR1 and CDR2: SGHRS, YFSETQ. V was clipped by 7 bases and J by 6 bases, with 13 bases between them. The length of the CDR3 is 12 residues. The CDR3, as DNA: TGCGCCAGCTTTGAGGAGGGAGCTGAAGCTTTCTTT. Translated: CASFEEGAEAFF.

This chain links TRBV6-1 with TRBJ1-2; D gene unclear. This CDR3 is built from 17 residues. V dropped 1 base and J dropped 4 bases, with 19 bases sitting between them. The germline V gene has CDR1 MNHNS and CDR2 SASEGT. The CDR3 coding sequence is TGTGCCAGCAGTGAAGGCGTTGCGGGAGGAGTGTTCTATGGCTACACCTTC. It yields the protein CASSEGVAGGVFYGYTF.

The genes are TRBV7-7 and TRBJ2-5; a possible D gene is TRBD2 (7 bases). V lost 8 bases and J 1 base, leaving 14 bases between the germline ends. Germline loops: CDR1 SSHAT, CDR2 FNYEAQ (reference sequence). The CDR3 consists of 14 residues. CDR3 DNA sequence: TGTGCCAGCGGGAGGGGGGACCCCCAAGAGACCCAGTACTTC. It codes for CASGRGDPQETQYF. The full variable domain, its missing parts supplied by reference TRBV7-7 and TRBJ2-5, is GAGVSQSPRYKVTKRGQDVTLRCDPISSHATLYWYQQALGQGPEFLTYFNYEAQPDKSGLPSDRFSAERPEGSISTLTIQRTEQRDSAMYRCASGRGDPQETQYFGPGTRLLVL.

The V gene is TRBV11-2, the J gene TRBJ2-2, with 8 positions matching TRBD2. V gave up 0 bases and J gave up 4 bases; unmatched junction bases: 1. The CDR3 totals 15 residues. In germline, CDR1 is SGHAT, CDR2 FQNNGV. The CDR3 DNA follows: TGTGCCAGCAGCTTAGACCGGGGGGGCACCGGGGAGCTGTTTTTT. It encodes CASSLDRGGTGELFF. Supplemented by reference TRBV11-2 and TRBJ2-2, the full variable domain reads EAGVAQSPRYKIIEKRQSVAFWCNPISGHATLYWYQQILGQGPKLLIQFQNNGVVDDSQLPKDRFSAERLKGVDSTLKIQPAKLEDSAVYLCASSLDRGGTGELFFGEGSRLTVL.

J is TRBJ1-6 and V is TRBV6-5, with D unresolved. The V gene's germline CDR1 is MNHEY and CDR2 SVGAGI. The CDR3 extends over 14 amino acids. Deletions cut 1 base from V and 5 bases from J, with 6 bases between. The CDR3 DNA follows: TGTGCCAGCAGTTACTGGCAGAATAATTCACCCCTCCACTTT. Translating it yields CASSYWQNNSPLHF.

V and J are TRBV7-9 and TRBJ2-3, with D possibly being TRBD1 (5 bases). CDR3 length: 14 amino acids. Between the trimmed V and J ends, which lost 2 bases and 4 bases, there was a span of 10 bases. Per germline, CDR1 SEHNR and CDR2 FQNEAQ (reference sequence). The CDR3: CASSLRVGPDTQYF. The CDR3 DNA is TGTGCCAGCAGCTTACGAGTGGGGCCAGATACGCAGTATTTT.

The chain links TRBV3-1 (or the pseudogene TRBV3-2) to TRBJ1-4, with D hard to call. CDR1 LGHDT and CDR2 YNNKEL come from the germline V gene (reference sequence). The CDR3 runs 15 residues. Trimming stripped 2 bases from V and 7 bases from J, with 14 bases between. CDR3 residues: CASSQPGPGFEKLFF. The CDR3 region has the DNA TGTGCCAGCAGCCAACCCGGTCCGGGGTTTGAAAAACTGTTTTTT.

The CDR3 bases are TGTGCCAGCAGCTTAACGGGCACTGAAGCTTTCTTT. Translating gives CASSLTGTEAFF. The chain employs TRBV5-8 and TRBJ1-1; D gene unclear. The germline V gene has CDR1 SGHTS and CDR2 YDEGEE. V was pared by 2 bases and J by 4 bases, with 6 bases between. The CDR3 consists of 12 residues.

This chain connects TRBV15 to TRBJ1-3; D is unresolved. Deletions cut 6 bases from V and 4 bases from J, with 16 bases between. The CDR3 length is 15 residues. Germline loops: CDR1 LNHNV, CDR2 YYDKDF (reference sequence). CDR3 nucleotides: TGTGCCACCAGAGGGAGGAGATCCTCCGGAAACACCATATATTTT. Protein product: CATRGRRSSGNTIYF.

The V call is TRBV19, the J call TRBJ2-1; TRBD2 aligns across 10 bases. The germline CDR1 and CDR2 sequences are LNHDA and SQIVND (reference sequence). V dropped 5 bases and J dropped 4; count of bases not matched to a gene: 8. There are 16 residues in the CDR3. The CDR3 DNA reads TGTGCCAGTAGTCGGGTAACTAGCGGGGTTTACAATGAGCAGTTCTTC. Residues: CASSRVTSGVYNEQFF.

The rearrangement joins TRBV5-5 to TRBJ1-1, with 7 positions matching TRBD1. V dropped 4 bases and J dropped 8; count of bases not matched to a gene: 14. CDR1 SGHKS and CDR2 YYEKEE come from the germline V gene (reference sequence). This CDR3 is built from 15 residues. The CDR3 coding sequence is TGTGCCAGCAGCCTCCAGGGGGGTAGCGTGACGGAAGCTTTCTTT. Its protein is CASSLQGGSVTEAFF.

J is TRBJ2-3 and V is TRBV7-9, with 8 bases matching TRBD1. Germline V gives CDR1 SEHNR, CDR2 FQNEAQ (reference sequence). The trim removed 1 base at V and 2 bases at J, leaving 2 bases unmatched. The CDR3 spans 15 residues. CDR3 sequence reads: CASSLGTGLTDTQYF. The CDR3 DNA follows: TGTGCCAGCAGCTTAGGGACAGGGCTCACAGATACGCAGTATTTT.

The V and J genes are TRBV2 and TRBJ2-7; TRBD1 matches 10 bases. The CDR3 runs to 13 residues. V lost 10 bases and J lost 5; bases outside the gene matches: 8. The V gene's germline CDR1 is SNHLY and CDR2 FYNNEI. CDR3 bases: TGTGCCATCCGGGGGACAGGGGTTAACGAGCAGTACTTC. It yields the protein CAIRGTGVNEQYF. The full variable domain, completed using reference TRBV2 and TRBJ2-7, is EPEVTQTPSHQVTQMGQEVILRCVPISNHLYFYWYRQILGQKVEFLVSFYNNEISEKSEIFDDQFSVERPDGSNFTLKIRSTKLEDSAMYFCAIRGTGVNEQYFGPGTRLTVT.

CDR3 loop: CASSRTGGPIYGYTF. CDR3 coding DNA: TGTGCCAGCAGTAGGACAGGAGGACCAATATATGGCTACACCTTC. J is TRBJ1-2 and V is TRBV27; 7 positions match TRBD1. The trim removed 5 bases at V and 5 bases at J, leaving 11 bases unmatched. The CDR3 is 15 residues long. Germline V gene lookup returns CDR1 MNHEY and CDR2 SMNVEV (reference sequence).

V is TRBV28 and J is TRBJ1-5; D ambiguous. The CDR3 extends over 14 amino acids. V lost 7 bases to trimming and J lost 6 bases, with 16 bases between them. The germline gives CDR1 MDHEN, CDR2 SYDVKM. The CDR3 DNA reads TGTGCCAGCACCCTAGAGGGTGCGGGTCAGCCCCAGCATTTT. As protein: CASTLEGAGQPQHF.

V gene TRBV3-1 (or the pseudogene TRBV3-2) combines with J gene TRBJ2-1; 8 bases are a match to TRBD2. This CDR3 has 15 amino acids. J gave up 5 bases and V 7 bases, and 10 bases lay outside the gene matches. Germline CDR1 LGHDT, CDR2 YNNKEL (reference sequence). DNA for the CDR3: TGTGCCAGCACTCCGCCGGGGGGGATGAACAATGAGCAGTTCTTC. This codes for CASTPPGGMNNEQFF.

The chain combines TRBV6-6 with TRBJ1-6; possible D gene TRBD1, 6 bases. The CDR3 length is 16 residues. CDR1 MNHNY and CDR2 SVGAGI come from the germline V gene (reference sequence). The V gene lost 0 bases and the J gene lost 6 bases, with 12 bases spanning the gap. The CDR3 coding sequence is TGTGCCAGCAGTTACTCGAGAGGGGGGGGTAATTCACCCCTCCACTTT. It translates to CASSYSRGGGNSPLHF.

CDR3 coding DNA: TGCGCCAGCAGCCAGGCAGGACTAGCGGGTTCCAATGAGCAGTTCTTC. Its translation is CASSQAGLAGSNEQFF. The chain couples TRBV4-1 to TRBJ2-1; 11 bases are shared with TRBD2. Trimming cost V 3 bases and J 6 bases; bases outside gene matches: 7. The germline V gene encodes CDR1 MGHRA and CDR2 YSYEKL. The CDR3 sequence is 16 residues long.